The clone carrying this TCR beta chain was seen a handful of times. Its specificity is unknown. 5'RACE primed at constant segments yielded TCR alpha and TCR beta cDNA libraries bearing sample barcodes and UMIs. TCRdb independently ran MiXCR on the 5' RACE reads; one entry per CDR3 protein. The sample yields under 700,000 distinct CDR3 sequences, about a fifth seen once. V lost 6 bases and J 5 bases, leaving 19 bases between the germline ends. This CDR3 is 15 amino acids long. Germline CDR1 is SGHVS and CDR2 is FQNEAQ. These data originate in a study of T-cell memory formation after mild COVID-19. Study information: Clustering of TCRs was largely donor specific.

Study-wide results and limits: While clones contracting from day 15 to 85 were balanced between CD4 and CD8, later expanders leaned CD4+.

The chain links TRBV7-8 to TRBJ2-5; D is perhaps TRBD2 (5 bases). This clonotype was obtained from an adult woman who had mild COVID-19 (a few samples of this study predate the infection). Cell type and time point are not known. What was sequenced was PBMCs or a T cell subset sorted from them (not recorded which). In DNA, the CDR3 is TGTGCCAGCAGTCTAGCAGCTAGCTGGTCCGAGACCCAGTACTTC. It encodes CASSLAASWSETQYF.